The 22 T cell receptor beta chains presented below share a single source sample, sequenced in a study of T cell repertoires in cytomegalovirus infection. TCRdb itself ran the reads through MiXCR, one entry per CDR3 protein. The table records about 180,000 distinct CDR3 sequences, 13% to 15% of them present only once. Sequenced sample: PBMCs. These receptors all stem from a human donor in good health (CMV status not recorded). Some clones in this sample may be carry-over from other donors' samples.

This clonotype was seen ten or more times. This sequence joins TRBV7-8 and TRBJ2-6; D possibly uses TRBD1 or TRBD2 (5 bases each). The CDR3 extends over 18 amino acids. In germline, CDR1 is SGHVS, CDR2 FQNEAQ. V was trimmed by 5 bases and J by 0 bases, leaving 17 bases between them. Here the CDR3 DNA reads TGTGCCAGCAGCGAACCGGGACGGAGGTCCTCTGGGGCCAACGTCCTGACTTTC. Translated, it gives CASSEPGRRSSGANVLTF.

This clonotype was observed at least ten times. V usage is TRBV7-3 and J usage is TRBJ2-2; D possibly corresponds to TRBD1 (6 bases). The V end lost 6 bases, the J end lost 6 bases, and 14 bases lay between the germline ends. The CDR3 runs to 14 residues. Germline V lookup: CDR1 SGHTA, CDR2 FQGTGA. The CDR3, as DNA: TGTGCCAGCAGTCCCCAGGGGCAGGCCGGGGAGCTGTTTTTT. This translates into CASSPQGQAGELFF.

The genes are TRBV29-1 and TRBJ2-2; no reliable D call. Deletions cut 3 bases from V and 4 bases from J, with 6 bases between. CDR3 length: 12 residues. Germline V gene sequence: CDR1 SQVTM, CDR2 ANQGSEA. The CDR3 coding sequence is TGCAGCGTTGACAGGCCCACCGGGGAGCTGTTTTTT. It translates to CSVDRPTGELFF.

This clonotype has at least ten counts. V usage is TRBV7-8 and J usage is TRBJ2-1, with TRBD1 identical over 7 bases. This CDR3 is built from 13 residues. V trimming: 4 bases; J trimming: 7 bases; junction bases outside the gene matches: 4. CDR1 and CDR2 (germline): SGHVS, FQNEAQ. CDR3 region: CASSYRGENEQFF. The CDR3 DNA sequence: TGTGCCAGCAGCTACAGGGGAGAGAATGAGCAGTTCTTC.

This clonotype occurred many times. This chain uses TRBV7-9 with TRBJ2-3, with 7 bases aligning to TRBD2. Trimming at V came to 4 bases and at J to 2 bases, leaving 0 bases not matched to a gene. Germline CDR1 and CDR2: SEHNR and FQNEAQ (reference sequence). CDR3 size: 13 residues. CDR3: CASSWDYTDTQYF. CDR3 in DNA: TGTGCCAGCAGCTGGGACTACACAGATACGCAGTATTTT.

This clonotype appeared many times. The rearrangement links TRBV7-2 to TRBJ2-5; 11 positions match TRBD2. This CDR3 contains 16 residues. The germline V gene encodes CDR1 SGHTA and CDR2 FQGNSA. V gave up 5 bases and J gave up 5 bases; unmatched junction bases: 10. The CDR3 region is CASSPPGLAAGETQYF. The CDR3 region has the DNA TGTGCCAGCAGCCCCCCGGGACTAGCGGCGGGGGAGACCCAGTACTTC. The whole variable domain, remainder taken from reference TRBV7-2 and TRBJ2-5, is GAGVSQSPSNKVTEKGKDVELRCDPISGHTALYWYRQSLGQGLEFLIYFQGNSAPDKSGLPSDRFSAERTGGSVSTLTIQRTQQEDSAVYLCASSPPGLAAGETQYFGPGTRLLVL.

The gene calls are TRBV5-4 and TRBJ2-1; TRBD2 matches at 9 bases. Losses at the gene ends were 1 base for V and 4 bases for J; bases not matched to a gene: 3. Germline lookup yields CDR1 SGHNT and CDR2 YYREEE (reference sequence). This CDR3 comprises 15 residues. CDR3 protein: CASSLTSGQYNEQFF. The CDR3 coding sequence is TGTGCCAGCAGCTTGACTAGCGGGCAATACAATGAGCAGTTCTTC.

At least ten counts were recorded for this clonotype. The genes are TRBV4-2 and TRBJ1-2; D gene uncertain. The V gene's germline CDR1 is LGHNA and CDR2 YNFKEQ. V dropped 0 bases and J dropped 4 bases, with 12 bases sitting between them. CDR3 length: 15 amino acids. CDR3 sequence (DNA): TGTGCCAGCAGCCAAGAAAATCTTCGGAGCTATGGCTACACCTTC. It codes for CASSQENLRSYGYTF.

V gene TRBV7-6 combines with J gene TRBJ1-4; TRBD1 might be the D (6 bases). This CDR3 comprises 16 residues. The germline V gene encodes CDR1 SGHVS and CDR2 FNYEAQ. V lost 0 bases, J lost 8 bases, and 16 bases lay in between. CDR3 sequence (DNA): TGTGCCAGCAGCTTAGCGGACAGCCCGGAGGACGAAAAACTGTTTTTT. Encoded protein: CASSLADSPEDEKLFF. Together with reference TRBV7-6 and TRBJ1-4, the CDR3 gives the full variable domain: GAGVSQSPRYKVTKRGQDVALRCDPISGHVSLYWYRQALGQGPEFLTYFNYEAQQDKSGLPNDRFSAERPEGSISTLTIQRTEQRDSAMYRCASSLADSPEDEKLFFGSGTQLSVL.

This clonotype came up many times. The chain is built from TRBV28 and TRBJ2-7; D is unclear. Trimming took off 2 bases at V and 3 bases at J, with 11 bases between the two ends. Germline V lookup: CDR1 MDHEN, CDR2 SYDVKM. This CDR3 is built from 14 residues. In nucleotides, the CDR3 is TGTGCCAGCAGTTTACACGGATTTAACTACGAGCAGTACTTC. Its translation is CASSLHGFNYEQYF.

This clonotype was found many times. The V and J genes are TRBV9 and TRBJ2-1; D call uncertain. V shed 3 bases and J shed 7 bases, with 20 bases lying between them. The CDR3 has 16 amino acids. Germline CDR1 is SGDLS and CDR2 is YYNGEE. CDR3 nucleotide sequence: TGTGCCAGCAGCGGAGGACGTCTTCGGGCGGTGAATGAGCAGTTCTTC. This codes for CASSGGRLRAVNEQFF.

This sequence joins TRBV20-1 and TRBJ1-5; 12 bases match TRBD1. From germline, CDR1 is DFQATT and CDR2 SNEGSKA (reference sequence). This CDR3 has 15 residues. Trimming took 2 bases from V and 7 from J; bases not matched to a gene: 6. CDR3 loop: CSARSGTGGEQPQHF. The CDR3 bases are TGCAGTGCTAGATCCGGGACAGGGGGCGAGCAGCCCCAGCATTTT.

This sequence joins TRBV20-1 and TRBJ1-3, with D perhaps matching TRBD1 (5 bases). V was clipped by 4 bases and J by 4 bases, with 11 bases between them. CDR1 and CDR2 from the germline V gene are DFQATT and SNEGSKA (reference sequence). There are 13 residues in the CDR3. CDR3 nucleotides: TGCAGTGCTAATCAGGGTCGGGGAAACACCATATATTTT. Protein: CSANQGRGNTIYF.

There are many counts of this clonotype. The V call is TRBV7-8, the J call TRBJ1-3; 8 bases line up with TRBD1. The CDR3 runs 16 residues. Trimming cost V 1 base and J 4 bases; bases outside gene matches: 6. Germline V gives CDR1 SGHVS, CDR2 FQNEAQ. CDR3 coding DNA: TGTGCCAGCAGCTTAGTCCAGGGGGCTACGGGAAACACCATATATTTT. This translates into CASSLVQGATGNTIYF.

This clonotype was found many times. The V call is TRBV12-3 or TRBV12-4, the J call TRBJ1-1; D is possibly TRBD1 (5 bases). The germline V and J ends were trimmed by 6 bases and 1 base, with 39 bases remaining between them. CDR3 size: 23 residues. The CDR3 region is CASSLHFIWRKERMGDPNTEAFF. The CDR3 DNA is TGTGCCAGCAGCCTCCATTTCATTTGGCGGAAAGAGAGGATGGGGGACCCGAACACTGAAGCTTTCTTT.

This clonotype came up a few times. CDR3: CSARGLEGAPGETQYF. CDR3 nucleotide sequence: TGCAGTGCTAGAGGTTTAGAGGGAGCTCCCGGAGAGACCCAGTACTTC. This rearrangement joins TRBV20-1 to TRBJ2-5; the D gene is possibly TRBD2 (5 bases). Germline CDR1 reads DFQATT; CDR2 reads SNEGSKA (reference sequence). The CDR3 runs to 16 residues. Trimming removed 1 base from V and 4 bases from J, with 19 bases in between.

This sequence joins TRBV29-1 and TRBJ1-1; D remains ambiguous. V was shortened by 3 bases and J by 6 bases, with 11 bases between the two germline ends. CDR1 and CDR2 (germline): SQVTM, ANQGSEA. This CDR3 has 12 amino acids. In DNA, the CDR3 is TGCAGCGTTGATGCCGGGAGGCCTGAAGCTTTCTTT. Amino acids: CSVDAGRPEAFF.

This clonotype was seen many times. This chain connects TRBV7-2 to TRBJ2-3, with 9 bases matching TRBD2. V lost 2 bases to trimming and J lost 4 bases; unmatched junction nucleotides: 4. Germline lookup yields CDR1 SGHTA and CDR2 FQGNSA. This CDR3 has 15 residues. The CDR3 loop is CASSLFAGGADTQYF. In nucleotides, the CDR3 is TGTGCCAGCAGCTTATTCGCGGGGGGGGCAGATACGCAGTATTTT. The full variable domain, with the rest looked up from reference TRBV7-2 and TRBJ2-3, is GAGVSQSPSNKVTEKGKDVELRCDPISGHTALYWYRQSLGQGLEFLIYFQGNSAPDKSGLPSDRFSAERTGGSVSTLTIQRTQQEDSAVYLCASSLFAGGADTQYFGPGTRLTVL.

The CDR3 protein is CSVDRGPTEAFF. The CDR3 DNA reads as TGCAGCGTTGACAGGGGTCCCACTGAAGCTTTCTTT. The J gene is TRBJ1-1, the V gene TRBV29-1, with a tentative D call TRBD1 (6 bases). The CDR3 runs 12 residues. Germline CDR1 SQVTM, CDR2 ANQGSEA. V lost 3 bases, J lost 4 bases, and 9 bases lay in between.

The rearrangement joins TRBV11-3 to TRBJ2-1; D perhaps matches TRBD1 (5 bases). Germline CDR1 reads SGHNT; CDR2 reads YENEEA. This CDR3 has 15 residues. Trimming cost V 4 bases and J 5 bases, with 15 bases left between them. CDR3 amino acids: CASSSRWGRDNEQFF. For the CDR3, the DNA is TGTGCCAGCAGCTCACGGTGGGGCAGGGACAATGAGCAGTTCTTC.

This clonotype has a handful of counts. CDR3: CASRPTGIYGYTF. CDR3 nucleotides: TGTGCCAGCAGACCAACAGGGATTTATGGCTACACCTTC. The chain has TRBV6-2 or TRBV6-3 and TRBJ1-2, with D tentatively TRBD1 (6 bases). The CDR3 is 13 residues long. V gave up 6 bases and J gave up 5 bases, with 13 bases separating them. The germline CDR1 and CDR2 sequences are MNHEY and SVGEGT.

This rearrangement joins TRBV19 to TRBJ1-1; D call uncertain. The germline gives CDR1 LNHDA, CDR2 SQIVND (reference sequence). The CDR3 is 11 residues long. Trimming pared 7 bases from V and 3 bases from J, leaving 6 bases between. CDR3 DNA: TGTGCCAGTATACGAGACACTGAAGCTTTCTTT. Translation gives CASIRDTEAFF.